This T cell receptor (beta chain) was observed in a study of vaccination and CD4 T cells after COVID-19. Whole-study context: As control conditions, cultures were given either a CEFX pool serving as positive control, an HIV-1 Nef pool, or no peptide at all.

This CDR3 has 11 residues. Germline values: CDR1 SGHVS, CDR2 FQNEAQ. V was pared by 5 bases and J by 4 bases, with 5 bases between. As for treatment: roughly 10-day PBMC culture with coronavirus spike peptide pools or control peptides (ViraFEST assay). Wells that each held about 2 million PBMCs were cultured with around 9.7 IU/ml IL-2 and about 10 ug/ml peptide pools. Cultured CD4+ T cell DNA underwent sequencing with the Oncomine TCR Beta short-read assay. TCRdb fed the PCR reads into MiXCR, producing one record per CDR3 protein. The table has roughly 15,000 distinct CDR3 sequences, 52% seen once. This clonotype has more than one count but fewer than ten. Its antigen remains unidentified.

Sequencing input: CD4+ T cells from blood, cultured in vitro. The sequence was collected from a human donor who had recovered from COVID-19. V and J are TRBV7-8 and TRBJ2-5; no reliable D call. As DNA, the CDR3 is TGTGCCAGCAGCCGAGTAGAGACCCAGTACTTC. This codes for CASSRVETQYF.